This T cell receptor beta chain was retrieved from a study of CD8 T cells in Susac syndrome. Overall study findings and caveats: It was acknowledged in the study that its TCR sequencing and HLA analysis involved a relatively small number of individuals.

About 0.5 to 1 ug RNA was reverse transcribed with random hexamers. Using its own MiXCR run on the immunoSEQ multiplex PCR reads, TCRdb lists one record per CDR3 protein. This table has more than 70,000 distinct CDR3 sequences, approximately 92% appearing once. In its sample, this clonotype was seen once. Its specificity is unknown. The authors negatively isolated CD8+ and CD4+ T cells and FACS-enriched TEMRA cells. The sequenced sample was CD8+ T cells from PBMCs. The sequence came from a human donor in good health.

CDR3 DNA sequence: TGCGCCAGCAGCTTGTTCAGGGGATACAATGAGCAGTTCTTC. Its protein product is CASSLFRGYNEQFF. V usage is TRBV5-1 and J usage is TRBJ2-1; TRBD1 might be the D (6 bases). V was cut by 1 base and J by 4 bases, with 9 bases left in between. This CDR3 region has 14 residues. From germline, CDR1 is SGHRS and CDR2 YFSETQ. Using reference TRBV5-1 and TRBJ2-1 for the parts outside the CDR3, the full variable domain is KAGVTQTPRYLIKTRGQQVTLSCSPISGHRSVSWYQQTPGQGLQFLFEYFSETQRNKGNFPGRFSGRQFSNSRSEMNVSTLELGDSALYLCASSLFRGYNEQFFGPGTRLTVL.